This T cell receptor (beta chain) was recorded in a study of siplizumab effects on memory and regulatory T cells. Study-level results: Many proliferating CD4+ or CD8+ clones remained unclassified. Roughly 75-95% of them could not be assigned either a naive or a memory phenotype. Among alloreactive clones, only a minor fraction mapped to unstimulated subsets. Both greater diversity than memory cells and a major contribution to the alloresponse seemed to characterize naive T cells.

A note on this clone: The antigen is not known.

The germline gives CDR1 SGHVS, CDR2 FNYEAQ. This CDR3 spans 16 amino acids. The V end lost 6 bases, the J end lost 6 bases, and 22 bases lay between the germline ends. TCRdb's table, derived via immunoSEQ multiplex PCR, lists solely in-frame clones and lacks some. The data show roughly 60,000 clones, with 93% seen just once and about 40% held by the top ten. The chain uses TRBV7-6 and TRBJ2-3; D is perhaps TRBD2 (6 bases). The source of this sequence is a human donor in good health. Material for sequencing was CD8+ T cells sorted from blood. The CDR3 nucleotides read TGTGCCAGCAGACAATATAGCGGCCAGGGATCCGATACGCAGTATTTT. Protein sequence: CASRQYSGQGSDTQYF.